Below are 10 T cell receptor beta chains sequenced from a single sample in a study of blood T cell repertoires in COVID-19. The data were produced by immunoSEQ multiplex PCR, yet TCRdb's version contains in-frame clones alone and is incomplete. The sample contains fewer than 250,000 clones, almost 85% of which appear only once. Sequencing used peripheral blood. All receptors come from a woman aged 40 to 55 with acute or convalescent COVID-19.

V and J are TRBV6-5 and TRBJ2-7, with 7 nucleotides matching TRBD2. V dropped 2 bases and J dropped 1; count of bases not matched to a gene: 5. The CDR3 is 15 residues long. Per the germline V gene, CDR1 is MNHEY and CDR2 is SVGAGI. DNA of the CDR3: TGTGCCAGCAGTTACGGGGGGGGTACTTCCTACGAGCAGTACTTC. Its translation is CASSYGGGTSYEQYF.

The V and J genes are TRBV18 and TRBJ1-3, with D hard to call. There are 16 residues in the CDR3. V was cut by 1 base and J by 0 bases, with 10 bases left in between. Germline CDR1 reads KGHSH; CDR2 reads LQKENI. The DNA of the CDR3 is TGTGCCAGCTCACCACGGCGGGATATCTCTGGAAACACCATATATTTT. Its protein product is CASSPRRDISGNTIYF.

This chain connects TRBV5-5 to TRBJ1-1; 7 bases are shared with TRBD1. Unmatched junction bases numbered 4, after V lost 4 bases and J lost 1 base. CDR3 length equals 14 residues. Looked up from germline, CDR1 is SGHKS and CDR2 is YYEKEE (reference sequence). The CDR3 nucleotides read TGTGCCAGCAGCCTTAGGACAGGGAACACTGAAGCTTTCTTT. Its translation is CASSLRTGNTEAFF.

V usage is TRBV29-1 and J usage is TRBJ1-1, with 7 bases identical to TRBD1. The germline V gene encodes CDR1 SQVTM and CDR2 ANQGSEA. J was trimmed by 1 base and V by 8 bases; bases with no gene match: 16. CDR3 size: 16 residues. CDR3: CSISRRGRSSNTEAFF. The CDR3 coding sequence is TGCAGCATAAGCCGGAGGGGGCGCAGTTCGAACACTGAAGCTTTCTTT.

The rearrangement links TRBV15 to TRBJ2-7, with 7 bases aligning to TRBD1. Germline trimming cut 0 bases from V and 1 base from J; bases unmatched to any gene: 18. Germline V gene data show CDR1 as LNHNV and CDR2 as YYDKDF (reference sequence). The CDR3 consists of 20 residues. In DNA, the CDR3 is TGTGCCACCAGCAGAGATCTACCTACCGGGACAGTCGCGGAATCCTACGAGCAGTACTTC. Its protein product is CATSRDLPTGTVAESYEQYF.

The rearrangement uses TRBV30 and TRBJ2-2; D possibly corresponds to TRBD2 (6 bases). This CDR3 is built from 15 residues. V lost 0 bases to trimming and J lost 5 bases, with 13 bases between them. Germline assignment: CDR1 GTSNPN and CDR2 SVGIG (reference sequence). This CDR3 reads CAWSVGAGWTGELFF. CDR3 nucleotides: TGTGCCTGGAGTGTAGGGGCGGGATGGACCGGGGAGCTGTTTTTT.

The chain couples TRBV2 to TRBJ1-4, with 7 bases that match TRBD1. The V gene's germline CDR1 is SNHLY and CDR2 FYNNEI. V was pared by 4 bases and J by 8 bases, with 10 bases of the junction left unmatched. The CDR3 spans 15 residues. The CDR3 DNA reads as TGTGCCAGCAGTGCCCGGCAGGGGGAGTGGGAAAAACTGTTTTTT. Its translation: CASSARQGEWEKLFF.

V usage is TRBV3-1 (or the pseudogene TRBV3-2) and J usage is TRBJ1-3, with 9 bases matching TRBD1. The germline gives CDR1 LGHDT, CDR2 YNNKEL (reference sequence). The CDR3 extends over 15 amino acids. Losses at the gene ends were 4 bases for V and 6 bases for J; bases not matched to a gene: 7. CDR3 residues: CASSPPGQGENTIYF. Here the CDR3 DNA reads TGTGCCAGCAGCCCCCCGGGACAGGGAGAAAACACCATATATTTT.

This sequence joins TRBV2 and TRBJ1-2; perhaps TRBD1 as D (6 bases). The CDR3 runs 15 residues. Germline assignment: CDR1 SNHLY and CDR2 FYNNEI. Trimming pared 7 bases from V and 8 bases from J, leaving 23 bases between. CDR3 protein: CASTSKTGGAGGYTF. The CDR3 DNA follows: TGTGCCAGCACCTCTAAGACGGGGGGGGCTGGCGGCTACACCTTC.

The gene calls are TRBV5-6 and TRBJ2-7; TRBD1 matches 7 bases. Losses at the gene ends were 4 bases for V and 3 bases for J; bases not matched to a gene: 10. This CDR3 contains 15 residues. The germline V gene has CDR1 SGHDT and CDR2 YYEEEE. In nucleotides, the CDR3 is TGTGCCAGCAGCCCCTGGGACAGACCCAACTACGAGCAGTACTTC. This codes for CASSPWDRPNYEQYF.